Sequencing of this TCR beta chain was carried out in a study of blood T cell repertoires in COVID-19. The CDR3 is 17 amino acids. The germline gives CDR1 SGHDN, CDR2 FVKESK. J lost 0 bases, V lost 3 bases, and 8 bases had no gene match. Sequencing was performed with immunoSEQ multiplex PCR; in TCRdb, only in-frame clones are kept and a portion is missing. The sample holds about 100,000 clones, 84% seen once. The rearrangement joins TRBV14 to TRBJ1-3; 7 bases fit TRBD1. The receptor was isolated from a man between 35 and 55 years old with active or convalescent COVID-19. Specimen: peripheral blood. The CDR3 sequence: CASSHWDRLYSGNTIYF. CDR3 nucleotide sequence: TGTGCCAGCAGCCATTGGGACAGACTTTACTCTGGAAACACCATATATTTT.